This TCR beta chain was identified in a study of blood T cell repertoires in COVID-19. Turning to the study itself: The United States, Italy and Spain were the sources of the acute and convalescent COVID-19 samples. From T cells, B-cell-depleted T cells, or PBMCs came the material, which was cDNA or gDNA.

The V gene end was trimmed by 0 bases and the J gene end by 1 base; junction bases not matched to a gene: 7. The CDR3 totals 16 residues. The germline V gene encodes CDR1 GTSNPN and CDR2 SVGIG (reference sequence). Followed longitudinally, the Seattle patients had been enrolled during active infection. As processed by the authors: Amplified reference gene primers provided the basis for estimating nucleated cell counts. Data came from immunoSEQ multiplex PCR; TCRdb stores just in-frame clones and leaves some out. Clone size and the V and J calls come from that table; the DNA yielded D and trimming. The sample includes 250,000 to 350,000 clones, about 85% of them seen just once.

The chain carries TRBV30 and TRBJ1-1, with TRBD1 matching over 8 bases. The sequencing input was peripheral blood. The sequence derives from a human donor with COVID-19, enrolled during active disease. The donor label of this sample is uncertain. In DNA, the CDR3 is TGTGCCTGGAGTGTTCCAAGGACAGGGCAGAACACTGAAGCTTTCTTT. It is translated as CAWSVPRTGQNTEAFF.